This is a list of T cell receptor beta chains from one sample in a study of cytomegalovirus exposure and HLA in healthy donors. The repertoire was sequenced with immunoSEQ multiplex PCR; TCRdb's copy has only in-frame clones and lacks some. The sample contains around 70,000 clones, 65% to 80% of which appear only once. Sequences were obtained from PBMCs. Source of these receptors: a male donor in good health and CMV-seropositive. Each CDR3 is given with its conserved first and last residue. Each record gives: V gene, D gene, J gene, clone size, CDR3 DNA, CDR3 protein. A D gene is named only where the DNA matches it firmly. Expanded clones are given a class, and other clones once, few, many or no size at all.

>TRBV7-2|NA|TRBJ1-6|NA
TGTGCCAGCAGCTCCTCCGGACGGACAAGGAGCGATTCACCCCTCCACTTT
CASSSSGRTRSDSPLHF
>TRBV7-2|TRBD2|TRBJ2-5|NA
TGTGCCAGCAGCTTAGGCCTAGCGGGACAAGAGACCCAGTACTTC
CASSLGLAGQETQYF
>TRBV29-1|TRBD1|TRBJ1-3|NA
TGCAGCGTAGGGACAGGGAGCTCTGGAAACACCATATATTTT
CSVGTGSSGNTIYF
>TRBV6-1|TRBD2|TRBJ2-1|NA
TGTGCCAGCAGTGAAATGGGGACTAGATACAATGAGCAGTTCTTC
CASSEMGTRYNEQFF
>TRBV11-3|NA|TRBJ2-5|once
TGTGCCAGCAGCTCGAACTGGGGGGTGACCCAGTACTTC
CASSSNWGVTQYF
>TRBV14|NA|TRBJ1-6|NA
TGTGCCAGCAGCCAAGAGGGGAGAAAGGGTTCACCCCTCCACTTT
CASSQEGRKGSPLHF
>TRBV6-5|NA|TRBJ1-1|few
TGTGCCAGCAGTCCTGCCGGTAGTAAAGCTTTCTTT
CASSPAGSKAFF
>TRBV11-1|TRBD2|TRBJ2-1|few
TGTGCCAGCAGAGGTTTTGGCCGGGAGGGACCACAGGGTGAGCAGTTCTTC
CASRGFGREGPQGEQFF
>TRBV28|NA|TRBJ1-6|NA
TGTGCCAGCAACTCTCAGGGGCTGGGGTCCTATAATTCACCCCTCCACTTT
CASNSQGLGSYNSPLHF
>TRBV5-4|NA|TRBJ1-2|NA
TGTGCCAGCAGCCCGGAAACGCTAGCCTATGGCTACACCTTC
CASSPETLAYGYTF
>TRBV7-2|NA|TRBJ1-5|NA
TGTGCCAGCAGTTCTGGCACCCCCAATCAGCCCCAGCATTTT
CASSSGTPNQPQHF
>TRBV9|TRBD2|TRBJ2-7|few
TGTGCCAGCAGCGGGCGGGGGGGACACGAGCAGTACTTC
CASSGRGGHEQYF
>TRBV6-1|NA|TRBJ2-7|NA
TGTGCCAGCAGTGAAGTTGGCGGGCAGCAGTACTTC
CASSEVGGQQYF
>TRBV9|TRBD2|TRBJ2-2|NA
TGTGCCAGCAGCGTCGAACTGGGGGGACTAGCGGGGTACACCGGGGAGCTGTTTTTT
CASSVELGGLAGYTGELFF
>TRBV27|NA|TRBJ2-3|NA
TGTGCCAGCAGTTCCCAGGGATTGTCAGCAGATACGCAGTATTTT
CASSSQGLSADTQYF
>TRBV28|TRBD1|TRBJ1-2|once
TGTGCCAGCAGTTCCAGACAGGGTATTTGGTATGGCTACACCTTC
CASSSRQGIWYGYTF
>TRBV6-6|NA|TRBJ1-4|few
TGTGCCAGCAGTTACTCAGACAGGTCTAATGAAAAACTGTTTTTT
CASSYSDRSNEKLFF
>TRBV19|TRBD2|TRBJ2-1|NA
TGTGCCAGTAAGATCCAGCGGGAGTCGAATGAGCAGTTCTTC
CASKIQRESNEQFF
>TRBV7-9|NA|TRBJ2-7|few
TGTGCCAGCAGCTTAGCCACCGTCGACAGCCACTACGAGCAGTACTTC
CASSLATVDSHYEQYF
>TRBV7-6|TRBD2|TRBJ2-1|NA
TGTGCCAGCAGCCTCGGGGGGGGACTAGCGGATTACAATGAGCAGTTCTTC
CASSLGGGLADYNEQFF
>TRBV4-2|NA|TRBJ1-4|NA
TGTGCCAGCAGCCACCCGACAGGCCTCTTTGAAAAACTGTTTTTT
CASSHPTGLFEKLFF
>TRBV4-1|TRBD1|TRBJ1-5|once
TGCGCCAGCAGCCAAGTTTACACAGGGGTGGCTCAGCCCCAGCATTTT
CASSQVYTGVAQPQHF
>TRBV7-3|TRBD2|TRBJ2-1|few
TGTGCCAGCAGCGTCATAGCGGGAGGGGGGAATGAGCAGTTCTTC
CASSVIAGGGNEQFF
>TRBV21-1|NA|TRBJ2-3|NA
TGTGCCAGCAGCAAAGTTGGGACAGGCCGCACAGATACGCAGTATTTT
CASSKVGTGRTDTQYF
>TRBV6-5|NA|TRBJ2-1|NA
TGTGCCAGCAGTTACTCTAGGGTAGCGGACAATGAGCAGTTCTTC
CASSYSRVADNEQFF
>TRBV7-3|NA|TRBJ2-2|NA
TGTGCCAGCAGCCAGACCGGGACTCAGAACACCGGGGAGCTGTTTTTT
CASSQTGTQNTGELFF
>TRBV10-3|NA|TRBJ1-2|NA
TGTGCCATCAGTGAGTCGAGCGGCGGTGGTGGCTACACCTTC
CAISESSGGGGYTF